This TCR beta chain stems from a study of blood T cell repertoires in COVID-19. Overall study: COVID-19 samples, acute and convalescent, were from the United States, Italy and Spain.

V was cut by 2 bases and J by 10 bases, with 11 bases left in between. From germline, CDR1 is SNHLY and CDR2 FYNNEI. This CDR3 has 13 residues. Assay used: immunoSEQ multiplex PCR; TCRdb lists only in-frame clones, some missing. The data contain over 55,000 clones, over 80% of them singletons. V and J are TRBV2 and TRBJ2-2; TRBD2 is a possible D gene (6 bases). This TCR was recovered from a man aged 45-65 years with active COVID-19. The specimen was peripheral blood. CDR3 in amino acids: CASSEYRESELFF. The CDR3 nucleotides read TGTGCCAGCAGTGAATATCGGGAGTCGGAGCTGTTTTTT.